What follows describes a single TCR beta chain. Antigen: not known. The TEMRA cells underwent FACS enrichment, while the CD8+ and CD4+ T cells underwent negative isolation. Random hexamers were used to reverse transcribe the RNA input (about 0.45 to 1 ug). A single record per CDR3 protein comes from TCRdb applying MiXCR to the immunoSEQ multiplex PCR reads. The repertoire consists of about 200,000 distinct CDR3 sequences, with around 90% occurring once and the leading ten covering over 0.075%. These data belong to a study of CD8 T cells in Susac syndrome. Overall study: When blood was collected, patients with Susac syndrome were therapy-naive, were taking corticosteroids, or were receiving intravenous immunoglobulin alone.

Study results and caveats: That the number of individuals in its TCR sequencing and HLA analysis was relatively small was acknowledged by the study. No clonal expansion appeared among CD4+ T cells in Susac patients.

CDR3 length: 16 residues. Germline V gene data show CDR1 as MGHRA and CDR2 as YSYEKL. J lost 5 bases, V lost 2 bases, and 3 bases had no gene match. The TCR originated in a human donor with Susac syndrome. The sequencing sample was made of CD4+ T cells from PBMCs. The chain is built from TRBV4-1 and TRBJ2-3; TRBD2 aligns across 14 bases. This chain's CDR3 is CASSQFGTSGGDTQYF. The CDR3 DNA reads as TGCGCCAGCAGCCAATTTGGGACTAGCGGGGGAGATACGCAGTATTTT.